The entry below describes one TCR beta chain. Its antigen is unidentified. The data stem from a study of early T cells in non-severe SARS-CoV-2 infection. Study-wide results and limits: VDJdb matching favored anti-spike CD8 responses, missing private and CD4 specificities.

Tagging with unique molecular identifiers was applied to individual cDNA molecules. TCRdb independently ran MiXCR on the 5' RACE reads; one entry per CDR3 protein. The table shows tens of thousands of distinct CDR3 sequences, with 6.2% occurring only once. This CDR3 region has 15 residues. In germline, CDR1 is SGHAT, CDR2 FQNNGV. The V segment lost 5 bases and the J segment 8 bases; nucleotides outside the gene matches: 12. Sequenced sample: whole blood. This chain joins TRBV11-2 and TRBJ2-3, with 8 bases identical to TRBD1. This TCR was recovered from an adult who was a healthcare worker with PCR-confirmed SARS-CoV-2 infection or an uninfected control (not recorded which). CDR3 sequence reads: CASSLGSQGAGTQYF. CDR3 nucleotides: TGTGCCAGCAGCCTCGGCTCCCAGGGGGCTGGTACGCAGTATTTT.